One sample yielded the 27 T cell receptor beta chains listed below, sequenced in a study of CD8 T cells in ankylosing spondylitis (dated by TCRdb to about 2017). Libraries were prepared through 5' RACE. Sequencing instrument: Illumina HiSeq 2500. TCRdb passed the public sequencing reads through fastp at Q25 and MiXCR, retaining productive beta sequences. CDR3 protein sequences are deduplicated, and each keeps its most common genes and DNA. Counted in this sample were about 250,000 distinct CDR3 sequences; roughly a third of them appeared once. The top ten clonotypes cover roughly 4.2% of the sample. Sequencing was performed on blood, either unsorted or a sorted T cell fraction (not recorded which). Receptors originate from a male donor with ankylosing spondylitis or in good health (not recorded which).

The chain links TRBV20-1 to TRBJ2-2, with 12 bases aligning to TRBD1. The CDR3 extends over 14 amino acids. The J segment lost 7 bases and the V segment lost 6 bases, leaving 6 bases of the junction unmatched. Germline assignment: CDR1 DFQATT and CDR2 SNEGSKA (reference sequence). The CDR3 DNA is TGCAGTGCGGGGACAGGGGGCGCGATCGGGGAGCTGTTTTTT. As protein: CSAGTGGAIGELFF.

This clonotype has more than one count but fewer than ten. This chain uses TRBV7-8 with TRBJ2-2, with 9 nucleotides matching TRBD1. The V and J ends lost 2 bases and 7 bases, in that order; junction bases with no gene match: 11. This CDR3 comprises 17 residues. Looked up from germline, CDR1 is SGHVS and CDR2 is FQNEAQ. The CDR3, as DNA: TGTGCCAGCAGCTTAAAACCGGGACAGGGAATTTTCGGGGAGCTGTTTTTT. It yields the protein CASSLKPGQGIFGELFF.

The chain is built from TRBV5-1 and TRBJ1-2, with TRBD1 as a possible D gene (6 bases). Germline values: CDR1 SGHRS, CDR2 YFSETQ. V dropped 4 bases and J dropped 4 bases, with 17 bases sitting between them. The CDR3 extends over 15 amino acids. CDR3 residues: CASSARTDGPYGYTF. The CDR3, as DNA: TGCGCCAGCAGCGCCCGGACAGACGGACCCTATGGCTACACCTTC.

This clonotype was seen more than once but under ten times. V is TRBV20-1 and J is TRBJ1-3; no clear D gene. The CDR3 loop spans 14 amino acids. Germline CDR1 and CDR2: DFQATT and SNEGSKA (reference sequence). Trimming removed 2 bases from V and 0 bases from J, with 8 bases in between. The CDR3 DNA sequence: TGCAGTGCTAGAAGGACTGACTCTGGAAACACCATATATTTT. This sequence encodes CSARRTDSGNTIYF.

This clonotype was seen once. This chain connects TRBV7-2 to TRBJ2-3, with 11 bases lining up with TRBD2. Trimming took 5 bases from V and 6 from J; bases not matched to a gene: 7. This CDR3 spans 15 amino acids. Germline V gives CDR1 SGHTA, CDR2 FQGNSA. The chain's CDR3 is CASSPIAGGYDTQYF. The CDR3, as DNA: TGTGCCAGCAGCCCTATAGCGGGGGGGTATGATACGCAGTATTTT.

This clonotype was seen only a few times. The chain uses TRBV28 and TRBJ2-4; D is possibly TRBD2 (5 bases). The CDR3 loop spans 16 amino acids. Germline CDR1 and CDR2: MDHEN and SYDVKM. V was shortened by 3 bases and J by 2 bases, with 14 bases between the two germline ends. The CDR3 loop reads CASSFGIKLTKNIQYF. The CDR3 DNA reads as TGTGCCAGCAGTTTCGGGATAAAACTCACCAAAAACATTCAGTACTTC.

V and J are TRBV4-1 and TRBJ2-5, with TRBD2 identical over 10 bases. The V gene's germline CDR1 is MGHRA and CDR2 YSYEKL. CDR3 length: 16 amino acids. Trimming cost V 1 base and J 5 bases; bases outside gene matches: 7. CDR3 bases: TGCGCCAGCAGCCAAGGTTCTAGCGGGGGAGGTGAGACCCAGTACTTC. Its translation is CASSQGSSGGGETQYF.

This clonotype showed up many times. The chain is built from TRBV12-3 or TRBV12-4 and TRBJ2-1; no clear D gene. Trimming removed 3 bases from V and 4 bases from J, with 7 bases in between. The CDR3 has 13 amino acids. This CDR3 reads CASSLASYNEQFF. The CDR3 nucleotides are TGTGCCAGCAGTTTGGCCTCTTACAATGAGCAGTTCTTC.

This clonotype was picked up a small number of times. The CDR3 nucleotides are TGTGCCAGCAGCTTAACTACAGTCAACACTGAAGCTTTCTTT. This translates into CASSLTTVNTEAFF. The chain recombines TRBV7-9 with TRBJ1-1, with unresolved D. Germline CDR1 is SEHNR and CDR2 is FQNEAQ (reference sequence). This CDR3 has 14 amino acids. V shed 2 bases and J shed 2 bases, with 9 bases lying between them.

The chain uses TRBV12-3 or TRBV12-4 and TRBJ2-7, with D possibly TRBD1 on 5 matching bases. V lost 6 bases and J lost 0, with 12 bases in between. The CDR3 extends over 14 amino acids. The chain's CDR3 is CASRQGHSSYEQYF. The CDR3 bases are TGTGCCAGCAGGCAAGGACACAGCTCCTACGAGCAGTACTTC.

This clonotype was counted only a few times. V usage is TRBV20-1 and J usage is TRBJ2-2; the D gene is possibly TRBD1 (6 bases). This CDR3 spans 15 amino acids. Germline CDR1 reads DFQATT; CDR2 reads SNEGSKA (reference sequence). The V gene lost 6 bases and the J gene lost 1 base, with 15 bases spanning the gap. The CDR3 nucleotides read TGCAGTGCAAGTAAGCGGACAGTGAACACCGGGGAGCTGTTTTTT. It yields the protein CSASKRTVNTGELFF.

The V gene is TRBV28, the J gene TRBJ1-6; D may be TRBD1 (5 bases). The CDR3 is 14 amino acids. Per the germline V gene, CDR1 is MDHEN and CDR2 is SYDVKM. V dropped 2 bases and J dropped 5 bases, with 7 bases sitting between them. CDR3 bases: TGTGCCAGCAGTTTAGGGGCCGATAATTCACCCCTCCACTTT. Protein product: CASSLGADNSPLHF.

This chain uses TRBV7-2 with TRBJ2-2, with 7 bases aligning to TRBD2. Germline V CDR1 and CDR2: SGHTA, FQGNSA. The CDR3 extends over 16 amino acids. J was trimmed by 4 bases and V by 1 base; bases with no gene match: 6. CDR3 protein: CASSLGGRGFTGELFF. In DNA form, the CDR3 reads TGTGCCAGCAGCTTAGGGGGGAGGGGATTCACCGGGGAGCTGTTTTTT. The variable domain in full, with the rest retrieved from reference TRBV7-2 and TRBJ2-2, is GAGVSQSPSNKVTEKGKDVELRCDPISGHTALYWYRQSLGQGLEFLIYFQGNSAPDKSGLPSDRFSAERTGGSVSTLTIQRTQQEDSAVYLCASSLGGRGFTGELFFGEGSRLTVL.

This clonotype has just a few counts. This rearrangement joins TRBV7-6 to TRBJ2-1; 9 nucleotides match TRBD2. This CDR3 is built from 17 residues. The germline V gene has CDR1 SGHVS and CDR2 FNYEAQ. J lost 0 bases, V lost 4 bases, and 7 bases had no gene match. In DNA form, the CDR3 reads TGTGCCAGCAGCTACAATAGCGGGGGCAACTCCTACAATGAGCAGTTCTTC. Protein product: CASSYNSGGNSYNEQFF.

The V gene is TRBV20-1, the J gene TRBJ2-5; maybe TRBD2 (5 bases). Looked up from germline, CDR1 is DFQATT and CDR2 is SNEGSKA (reference sequence). CDR3 length: 16 residues. Trimming cost V 1 base and J 2 bases, with 17 bases left between them. The CDR3 nucleotides are TGCAGTGCTAGAGCTCCACCGGGGAACAGTCAAGAGACCCAGTACTTC. Its protein product is CSARAPPGNSQETQYF.

Ten or more counts support this clonotype. The chain carries TRBV7-3 and TRBJ1-1; D unresolved. CDR3 length: 13 residues. With 0 bases removed from V and 2 bases from J, the gap between germline ends came to 4 bases. The germline V gene has CDR1 SGHTA and CDR2 FQGTGA. The CDR3 reads CASSLTPNTEAFF. CDR3 in DNA: TGTGCCAGCAGCTTAACCCCAAACACTGAAGCTTTCTTT.

This clonotype was seen a handful of times. This chain joins TRBV20-1 and TRBJ2-5; 10 nucleotides match TRBD1. This CDR3 has 19 amino acids. Germline CDR1 reads DFQATT; CDR2 reads SNEGSKA (reference sequence). The V gene end was trimmed by 3 bases and the J gene end by 2 bases; junction bases not matched to a gene: 18. CDR3 in DNA: TGCAGTGCTAGGTCGCAGGACAGGGGGAACTCTGGCCCTCAAGAGACCCAGTACTTC. Protein sequence: CSARSQDRGNSGPQETQYF.

The chain combines TRBV20-1 with TRBJ2-1; D may match TRBD1 or TRBD2 (5 bases each). From germline, CDR1 is DFQATT and CDR2 SNEGSKA (reference sequence). CDR3 size: 13 residues. Trimming took 4 bases from V and 10 from J, leaving 17 bases between them. The CDR3 reads CSATGTNLREQFF. CDR3 DNA sequence: TGCAGTGCTACCGGGACCAACCTACGGGAGCAGTTCTTC.

The chain couples TRBV7-6 to TRBJ2-5; D remains ambiguous. Trimming took off 1 base at V and 7 bases at J, with 10 bases between the two ends. Germline CDR1 is SGHVS and CDR2 is FNYEAQ. The CDR3 is 13 amino acids. CDR3 sequence reads: CASSLEIEGTQYF. The CDR3 DNA sequence: TGTGCCAGCAGCTTAGAGATTGAAGGGACCCAGTACTTC. Full variable domain (outside the CDR3, taken from reference TRBV7-6 and TRBJ2-5): GAGVSQSPRYKVTKRGQDVALRCDPISGHVSLYWYRQALGQGPEFLTYFNYEAQQDKSGLPNDRFSAERPEGSISTLTIQRTEQRDSAMYRCASSLEIEGTQYFGPGTRLLVL.

The genes are TRBV20-1 and TRBJ1-3; D is unresolved. Germline V gene sequence: CDR1 DFQATT, CDR2 SNEGSKA (reference sequence). CDR3 length equals 16 residues. The V and J ends lost 3 bases and 0 bases respectively, with 15 bases between them. The CDR3 coding sequence is TGCAGTGCTAGCCAGGCCCTTCTGAGCTCTGGAAACACCATATATTTT. Translating gives CSASQALLSSGNTIYF.

The chain links TRBV7-8 to TRBJ2-5, with D possibly called TRBD1 or TRBD2 (5 bases each). The CDR3 consists of 15 residues. Germline lookup yields CDR1 SGHVS and CDR2 FQNEAQ. Trimming pared 3 bases from V and 5 bases from J, leaving 16 bases between. CDR3 coding DNA: TGTGCCAGCAGCTTTATGGGGGACGGGTGGGAGACCCAGTACTTC. The encoded protein is CASSFMGDGWETQYF.

This clonotype has only a few counts. This chain links TRBV6-5 with TRBJ1-6, with 7 bases fitting TRBD1. The germline gives CDR1 MNHEY, CDR2 SVGAGI. The CDR3 totals 14 residues. Trimming at V came to 4 bases and at J to 4 bases, leaving 1 base not matched to a gene. CDR3 nucleotide sequence: TGTGCCAGCAGTTCGGGACAGTATAATTCACCCCTCCACTTT. This codes for CASSSGQYNSPLHF.

In this sample, this clonotype turned up a few times. The rearrangement links TRBV29-1 to TRBJ2-5; D gene ambiguous. CDR1 SQVTM and CDR2 ANQGSEA come from the germline V gene. The CDR3 totals 15 residues. V lost 0 bases, J lost 7 bases, and 18 bases lay in between. The CDR3 reads CSVEDLSAGLWTQYF. CDR3 bases: TGCAGCGTTGAAGATCTTTCGGCAGGTCTTTGGACCCAGTACTTC.

The chain uses TRBV20-1 and TRBJ1-4; no clear D. This CDR3 is 14 amino acids long. The germline V gene encodes CDR1 DFQATT and CDR2 SNEGSKA (reference sequence). Deletions cut 6 bases from V and 6 bases from J, with 17 bases between. The CDR3 DNA sequence: TGCAGTGCCAAGATACGCCCTAGGGATGAAAAACTGTTTTTT. It yields the protein CSAKIRPRDEKLFF.

This chain joins TRBV19 and TRBJ2-7; D not certain. Trimming stripped 8 bases from V and 2 bases from J, with 13 bases between. Germline V lookup: CDR1 LNHDA, CDR2 SQIVND (reference sequence). The CDR3 is made up of 13 amino acids. CDR3 DNA: TGTGCCAGTGCTTTCTCTCCTACCTACGAGCAGTACTTC. This codes for CASAFSPTYEQYF. Together with reference TRBV19 and TRBJ2-7, the CDR3 gives the full variable domain: DGGITQSPKYLFRKEGQNVTLSCEQNLNHDAMYWYRQDPGQGLRLIYYSQIVNDFQKGDIAEGYSVSREKKESFPLTVTSAQKNPTAFYLCASAFSPTYEQYFGPGTRLTVT.

In its sample, this clonotype was seen a few times. The rearrangement uses TRBV29-1 and TRBJ2-1; D may match TRBD1 or TRBD2 (5 bases each). Germline CDR1 reads SQVTM; CDR2 reads ANQGSEA. This CDR3 spans 16 amino acids. V shed 3 bases and J shed 2 bases, with 17 bases lying between them. The CDR3 DNA reads as TGCAGCGTTGAGGAGGTGGGACGCGTGCCCTACAATGAGCAGTTCTTC. Protein sequence: CSVEEVGRVPYNEQFF.

The chain is built from TRBV7-8 and TRBJ2-5; 9 nucleotides agree with TRBD2. The CDR3 totals 15 residues. V shed 0 bases, J shed 6 bases, and the junction held 5 bases outside the gene matches. Germline CDR1 reads SGHVS; CDR2 reads FQNEAQ. The CDR3, as DNA: TGTGCCAGCAGCTTAGCGTCGCTAGCGGGGAAGACCCAGTACTTC. This encodes CASSLASLAGKTQYF.